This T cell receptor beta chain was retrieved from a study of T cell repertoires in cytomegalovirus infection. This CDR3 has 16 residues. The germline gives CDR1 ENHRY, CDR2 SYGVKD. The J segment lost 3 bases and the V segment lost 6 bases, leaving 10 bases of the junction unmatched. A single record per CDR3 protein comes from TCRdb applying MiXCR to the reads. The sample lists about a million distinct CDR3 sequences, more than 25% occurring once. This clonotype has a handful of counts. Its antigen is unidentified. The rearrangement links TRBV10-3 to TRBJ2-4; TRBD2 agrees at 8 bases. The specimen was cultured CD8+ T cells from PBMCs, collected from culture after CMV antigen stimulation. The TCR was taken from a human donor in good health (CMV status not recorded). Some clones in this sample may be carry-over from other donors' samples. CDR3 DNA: TGTGCCATCAGCTGGGACGGGGGGGCCGACAAAAACATTCAGTACTTC. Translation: CAISWDGGADKNIQYF.